Sequencing of this TCR beta chain was carried out in a study of T cell responses to AZD1222 COVID-19 vaccine. The germline V gene encodes CDR1 SGHRS and CDR2 YFSETQ. The CDR3 has 12 amino acids. With 0 bases removed from V and 10 bases from J, the gap between germline ends came to 10 bases. Profiling relied on immunoSEQ multiplex PCR, and the TCRdb table lists in-frame clones only, not all of them. The sample yields approximately 98,000 clones, approximately 86% seen once. V and J are TRBV5-1 and TRBJ1-1; TRBD1 might be the D (6 bases). The source of this sequence is an adult in good health. Sequenced here: peripheral blood, sampled on day 0 of AZD1222 vaccination. The CDR3 reads CASSLGQDLAFF. The CDR3 DNA reads TGCGCCAGCAGCTTGGGACAGGACCTAGCTTTCTTT.